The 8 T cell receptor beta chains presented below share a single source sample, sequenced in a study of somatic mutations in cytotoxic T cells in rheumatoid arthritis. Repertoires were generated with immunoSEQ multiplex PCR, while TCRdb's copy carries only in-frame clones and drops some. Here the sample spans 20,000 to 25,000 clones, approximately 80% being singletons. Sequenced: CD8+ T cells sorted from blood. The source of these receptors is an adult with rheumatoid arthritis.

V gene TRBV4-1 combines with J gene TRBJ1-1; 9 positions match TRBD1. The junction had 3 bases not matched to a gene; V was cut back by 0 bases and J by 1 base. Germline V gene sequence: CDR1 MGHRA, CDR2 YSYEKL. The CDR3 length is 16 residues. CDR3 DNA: TGCGCCAGCAGCCAAGATCAGACAGGGGGGAACACTGAAGCTTTCTTT. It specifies CASSQDQTGGNTEAFF.

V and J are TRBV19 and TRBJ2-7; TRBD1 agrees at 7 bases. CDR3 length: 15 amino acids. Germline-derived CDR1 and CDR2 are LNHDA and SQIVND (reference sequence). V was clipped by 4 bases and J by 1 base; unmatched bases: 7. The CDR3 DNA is TGTGCCAGTAGTAGCCTCGGGACAGATTCCTACGAGCAGTACTTC. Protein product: CASSSLGTDSYEQYF.

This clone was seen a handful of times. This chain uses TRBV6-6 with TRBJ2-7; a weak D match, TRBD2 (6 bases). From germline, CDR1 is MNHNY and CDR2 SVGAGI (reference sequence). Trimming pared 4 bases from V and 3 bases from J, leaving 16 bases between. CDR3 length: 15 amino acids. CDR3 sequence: CASSFAPDSGYEQYF. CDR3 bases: TGTGCCAGCAGTTTTGCCCCCGATAGCGGCTACGAGCAGTACTTC.

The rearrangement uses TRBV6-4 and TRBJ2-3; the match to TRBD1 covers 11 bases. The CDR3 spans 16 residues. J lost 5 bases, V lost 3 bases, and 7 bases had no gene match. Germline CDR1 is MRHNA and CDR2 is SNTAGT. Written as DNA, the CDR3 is TGTGCCAGCAGTGAATACCCGGGACAGGGGGGAGATACGCAGTATTTT. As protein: CASSEYPGQGGDTQYF.

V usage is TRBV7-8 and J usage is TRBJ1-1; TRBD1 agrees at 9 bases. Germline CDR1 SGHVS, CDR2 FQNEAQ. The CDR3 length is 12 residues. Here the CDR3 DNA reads TGTGCGACAGGGGGAGGGGGCACTGAAGCTTTCTTT. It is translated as CATGGGGTEAFF.

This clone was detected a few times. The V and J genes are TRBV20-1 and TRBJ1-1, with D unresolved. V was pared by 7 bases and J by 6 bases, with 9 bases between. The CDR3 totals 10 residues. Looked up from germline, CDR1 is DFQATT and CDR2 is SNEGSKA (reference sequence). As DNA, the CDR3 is TGCAGTGTTGAGGGATCTGAAGCTTTCTTT. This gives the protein CSVEGSEAFF.

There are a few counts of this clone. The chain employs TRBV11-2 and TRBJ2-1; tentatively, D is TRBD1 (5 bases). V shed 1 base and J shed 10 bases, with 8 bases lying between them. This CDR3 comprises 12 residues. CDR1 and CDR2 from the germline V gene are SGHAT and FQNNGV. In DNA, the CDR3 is TGTGCCAGCAGCTTAGGGACAAGCGAGCAGTTCTTC. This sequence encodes CASSLGTSEQFF.

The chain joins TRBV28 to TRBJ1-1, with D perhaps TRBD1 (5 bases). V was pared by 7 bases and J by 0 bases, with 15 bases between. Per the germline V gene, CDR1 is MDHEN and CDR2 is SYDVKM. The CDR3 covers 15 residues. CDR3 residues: CASTRGGGLNTEAFF. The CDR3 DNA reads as TGTGCCAGCACTCGAGGCGGGGGATTGAACACTGAAGCTTTCTTT.